These 14 T cell receptor beta chains share one sample of origin, sequenced in a study of cytomegalovirus exposure and HLA in healthy donors. In the PCR, 60 Vbeta and 13 Jbeta primers were used. The data were produced by immunoSEQ multiplex PCR, yet TCRdb's version contains in-frame clones alone and is incomplete. There are roughly 130,000 clones in the sample; about four fifths occur only once, and 1% to 1.5% lies in the top ten. The sample comprised PBMCs. The origin of the receptors is a male donor in good health and CMV-seropositive.

The chain employs TRBV28 and TRBJ2-1; 8 bases match TRBD2. The germline V gene encodes CDR1 MDHEN and CDR2 SYDVKM. Trimming cost V 6 bases and J 1 base; bases outside gene matches: 8. This CDR3 is built from 16 residues. The chain's CDR3 is CASRGAGVTSYNEQFF. As DNA, the CDR3 is TGTGCCAGCAGAGGAGCGGGAGTGACTTCCTACAATGAGCAGTTCTTC.

The chain has TRBV30 and TRBJ2-2; 14 bases match TRBD2. CDR3 length equals 23 residues. Germline assignment: CDR1 GTSNPN and CDR2 SVGIG (reference sequence). The V segment lost 4 bases and the J segment 6 bases; nucleotides outside the gene matches: 28. This chain's CDR3 is CAWNVGTGPGLAGVGVEAGELFF. The CDR3 region has the DNA TGTGCCTGGAACGTGGGGACAGGGCCGGGACTAGCGGGAGTAGGGGTCGAGGCCGGGGAGCTGTTTTTT. Drawing the rest from reference TRBV30 and TRBJ2-2, the complete variable domain is SQTIHQWPATLVQPVGSPLSLECTVEGTSNPNLYWYRQAAGRGLQLLFYSVGIGQISSEVPQNLSASRPQDRQFILSSKKLLLSDSGFYLCAWNVGTGPGLAGVGVEAGELFFGEGSRLTVL.

J is TRBJ2-5 and V is TRBV6-1, with D possibly matching TRBD1 (5 bases). Trimming left V 0 bases short and J 4 bases short, with 12 bases between. Germline-derived CDR1 and CDR2 are MNHNS and SASEGT. The CDR3 runs to 15 residues. Here the CDR3 reads CASSEARTPPETQYF. In DNA, the CDR3 is TGTGCCAGCAGTGAAGCTCGGACACCCCCAGAGACCCAGTACTTC.

V and J are TRBV19 and TRBJ1-1; 9 bases line up with TRBD1. The CDR3 totals 15 residues. V lost 6 bases to trimming and J lost 0 bases; unmatched junction nucleotides: 5. The germline V gene encodes CDR1 LNHDA and CDR2 SQIVND (reference sequence). The CDR3 spells CASRAGTGMNTEAFF. The CDR3 region has the DNA TGTGCCAGTAGGGCCGGGACAGGGATGAACACTGAAGCTTTCTTT. The variable domain in full, completed from reference TRBV19 and TRBJ1-1, reads DGGITQSPKYLFRKEGQNVTLSCEQNLNHDAMYWYRQDPGQGLRLIYYSQIVNDFQKGDIAEGYSVSREKKESFPLTVTSAQKNPTAFYLCASRAGTGMNTEAFFGQGTRLTVV.

The chain couples TRBV6-7 to TRBJ2-5; 7 nucleotides align to TRBD2. TRBV6-7 is an ORF, with its function uncertain. The CDR3 totals 11 residues. V lost 11 bases to trimming and J lost 4 bases; unmatched junction nucleotides: 4. CDR3 DNA sequence: TGTGCCGGTTGGGGGGGAGAGACCCAGTACTTC. Amino acids: CAGWGGETQYF.

This chain links TRBV27 with TRBJ1-2; no clear D gene. V dropped 4 bases and J dropped 2 bases, with 11 bases sitting between them. Germline CDR1 reads MNHEY; CDR2 reads SMNVEV (reference sequence). This CDR3 is 14 amino acids long. The CDR3, as DNA: TGTGCCAGCAGTTCGACCGGACTGAACTATGGCTACACCTTC. The encoded protein is CASSSTGLNYGYTF.

The V and J genes are TRBV5-6 and TRBJ2-5; 7 nucleotides agree with TRBD1. The CDR3 loop spans 16 amino acids. The ends lost 4 bases at V and 5 bases at J; junction bases unmatched: 14. Germline assignment: CDR1 SGHDT and CDR2 YYEEEE. The CDR3 DNA reads TGTGCCAGCAGCGCCCGACGACAGGGCCAGGTGGAGACCCAGTACTTC. It yields the protein CASSARRQGQVETQYF.

The V gene is TRBV6-5, the J gene TRBJ2-1; 8 nucleotides agree with TRBD1. Germline V gives CDR1 MNHEY, CDR2 SVGAGI. Trimming at V came to 8 bases and at J to 2 bases, leaving 2 bases not matched to a gene. The CDR3 length is 13 residues. This chain's CDR3 is CASAGGAYNEQFF. DNA of the CDR3: TGTGCCAGCGCAGGGGGCGCCTACAATGAGCAGTTCTTC.

This chain connects TRBV4-1 to TRBJ2-7; no firm D call. Germline CDR1 MGHRA, CDR2 YSYEKL. Trimming took 1 base from V and 5 from J, leaving 6 bases between them. The CDR3 consists of 12 residues. This chain's CDR3 is CASSQGGHEQYF. CDR3 nucleotides: TGCGCCAGCAGCCAAGGCGGCCACGAGCAGTACTTC.

This clone was counted between two and nine times. As DNA, the CDR3 is TGTGCCAGCAGTTTACCGGCGGGAGGGCCAAACGAGCAGTACTTC. This codes for CASSLPAGGPNEQYF. The rearrangement joins TRBV28 to TRBJ2-7, with 9 positions matching TRBD2. CDR3 length: 15 amino acids. CDR1 MDHEN and CDR2 SYDVKM come from the germline V gene. V trimming: 2 bases; J trimming: 5 bases; junction bases outside the gene matches: 7.

V gene TRBV5-1 combines with J gene TRBJ2-7, with D perhaps matching TRBD2 (6 bases). Germline loops: CDR1 SGHRS, CDR2 YFSETQ. The V gene lost 4 bases and the J gene lost 10 bases, with 18 bases spanning the gap. The CDR3 has 13 residues. The CDR3 loop reads CASSPLEGGSQYF. The CDR3 bases are TGCGCCAGCAGCCCATTGGAGGGCGGCTCCCAGTACTTC.

The CDR3 coding sequence is TGTGCCAGCAGCTCGGGACTAGACGCCTACAATGAGCAGTTCTTC. Translated: CASSSGLDAYNEQFF. The chain recombines TRBV9 with TRBJ2-1; 8 nucleotides agree with TRBD2. In germline, CDR1 is SGDLS, CDR2 YYNGEE. J lost 2 bases, V lost 4 bases, and 5 bases had no gene match. The CDR3 sequence is 15 residues long.

The V call is TRBV5-4, the J call TRBJ2-7, with TRBD1 matching 9 bases. This CDR3 spans 14 amino acids. CDR1 is SGHNT and CDR2 is YYREEE in the germline V gene (reference sequence). V trimming: 3 bases; J trimming: 2 bases; junction bases outside the gene matches: 3. The CDR3 nucleotides are TGTGCCAGCAGCTGGGACAGGGCGGCCTACGAGCAGTACTTC. This encodes CASSWDRAAYEQYF. The entire variable domain, with the rest obtained from reference TRBV5-4 and TRBJ2-7, is as follows: ETGVTQSPTHLIKTRGQQVTLRCSSQSGHNTVSWYQQALGQGPQFIFQYYREEENGRGNFPPRFSGLQFPNYSSELNVNALELDDSALYLCASSWDRAAYEQYFGPGTRLTVT.

This clone came up once. The chain uses TRBV2 and TRBJ2-7, with D perhaps matching TRBD2 (5 bases). Germline CDR1 SNHLY, CDR2 FYNNEI. The V gene lost 0 bases and the J gene lost 1 base, with 16 bases spanning the gap. This CDR3 has 17 amino acids. CDR3 in DNA: TGTGCCAGCAGTGAAGCGCGGGTGACCGGTACTTCCTACGAGCAGTACTTC. The encoded protein is CASSEARVTGTSYEQYF.